The clone carrying this TCR beta chain occurred a few times. No antigen is known for it. These data belong to a study of blood T cells in healthy people across ages. V was pared by 5 bases and J by 2 bases, with 8 bases of the junction left unmatched. From germline, CDR1 is ENHRY and CDR2 SYGVKD. This CDR3 has 16 residues. Primed by a sample-barcoded 5' primer and a J-beta primer mix, a second PCR proceeded for about 6 to 12 cycles. TCRdb re-called the 5' RACE reads through MiXCR, storing one row per CDR3 protein. The sample yields about a million distinct CDR3 sequences, roughly 50% seen once. Per sample, no less than 6 micrograms of total RNA were extracted. Regarding the study as a whole: Getting older went along with TCR beta diversity per million T cells dropping roughly linearly. The CMV status of each donor remained undetermined, and this could have confounded shifts in expanded clonotypes.

Input material: blood. The rearrangement uses TRBV10-3 and TRBJ2-1; TRBD2 agrees at 8 bases. The receptor was isolated from a man aged 25-40 years in good health. CDR3 sequence reads: CAISPPGTRAYNEQFF. The CDR3 coding sequence is TGTGCCATCAGTCCCCCCGGGACTAGAGCCTACAATGAGCAGTTCTTC.